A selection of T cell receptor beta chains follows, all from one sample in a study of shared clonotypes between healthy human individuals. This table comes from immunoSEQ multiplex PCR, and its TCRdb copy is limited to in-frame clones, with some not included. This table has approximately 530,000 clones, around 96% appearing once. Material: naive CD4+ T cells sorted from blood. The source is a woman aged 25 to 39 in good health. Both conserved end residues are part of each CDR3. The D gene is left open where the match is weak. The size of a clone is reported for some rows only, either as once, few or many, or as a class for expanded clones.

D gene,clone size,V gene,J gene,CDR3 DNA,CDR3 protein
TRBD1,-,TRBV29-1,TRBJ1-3,TGCAGCGTTGGGACAGGATTATCCGGAAACACCATATATTTT,CSVGTGLSGNTIYF
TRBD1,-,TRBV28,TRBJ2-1,TGTGCCAGCAGTCCCGGGACAGCCTACAATGAGCAGTTCTTC,CASSPGTAYNEQFF
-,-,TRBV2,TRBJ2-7,TGTGCCAGCAGTGAAGGCCCCGGGGCCCCCTACGAGCAGTACTTC,CASSEGPGAPYEQYF
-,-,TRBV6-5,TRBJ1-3,TGTGCCAGCAGCCCGGGGGTTGGAAACACCATATATTTT,CASSPGVGNTIYF
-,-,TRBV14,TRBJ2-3,TGTGCCAGCAGCCAATTTCGGGGGACTAGCACAGATACGCAGTATTTT,CASSQFRGTSTDTQYF
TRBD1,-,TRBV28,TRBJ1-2,TGTGCCAGCAGACGCCCCGGGACAGGGTATGGCTACACCTTC,CASRRPGTGYGYTF
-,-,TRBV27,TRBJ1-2,TGTGCCAGCAGTCCCACGGGGAGGGATGGCTACACCTTC,CASSPTGRDGYTF
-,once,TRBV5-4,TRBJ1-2,TGTGCCAGCAGCTTGGACGGTTTCAGAAACTATGGCTACACCTTC,CASSLDGFRNYGYTF
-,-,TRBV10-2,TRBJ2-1,TGCGCCAGCAAGACAGCGAGCTCCTACAATGAGCAGTTCTTC,CASKTASSYNEQFF
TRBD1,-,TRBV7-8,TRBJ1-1,TGTGCCAGCAGCTTAGCTCTGGGACAGGGGGCTGAAGCTTTCTTT,CASSLALGQGAEAFF
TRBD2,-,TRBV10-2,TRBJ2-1,TGCGCCAGCAGTGATGGGGCGGGAGGCATTTACAATGAGCAGTTCTTC,CASSDGAGGIYNEQFF
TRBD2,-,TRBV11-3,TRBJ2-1,TGTGCCAGCAGTTCGGGACTAGCGACTTACAATGAGCAGTTCTTC,CASSSGLATYNEQFF
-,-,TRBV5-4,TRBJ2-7,TGTGCCAGCAGCTTGGGCCAGTACTACGAGCAGTACTTC,CASSLGQYYEQYF
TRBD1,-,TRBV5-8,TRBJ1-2,TGTGCCAGCAGCCAACAGGGGCAGGGCTACACCTTC,CASSQQGQGYTF
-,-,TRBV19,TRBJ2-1,TGTGCCAGTAGTTGGGCGGGAACACGATTCTCCTACAATGAGCAGTTCTTC,CASSWAGTRFSYNEQFF
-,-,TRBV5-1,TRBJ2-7,TGCGCCAGCAGCCCCGGGGGAAGCAGTAGTACCTACGAGCAGTACTTC,CASSPGGSSSTYEQYF
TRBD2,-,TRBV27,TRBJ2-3,TGTGCCAGCAGTTTGGAGTCCGGGAGGGACGGGCCAGATACGCAGTATTTT,CASSLESGRDGPDTQYF
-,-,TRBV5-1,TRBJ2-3,TGCGCCAGCAGCTTGGCCAGCACAGATACGCAGTATTTT,CASSLASTDTQYF
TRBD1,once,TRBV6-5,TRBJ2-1,TGTGCCAGCAGTTATACACAGGGGGCCTATGAGCAGTTCTTC,CASSYTQGAYEQFF
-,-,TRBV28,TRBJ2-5,TGTGCCAGCAGTCATTCGGTCCTCCCCCAAGAGACCCAGTACTTC,CASSHSVLPQETQYF
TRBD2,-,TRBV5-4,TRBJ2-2,TGTGCCAGCAGCCCCCGGACTAGCGGCAACACCGGGGAGCTGTTTTTT,CASSPRTSGNTGELFF
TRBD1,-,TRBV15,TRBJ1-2,TGTGCCACCAGCAAGGGACAGGGGGGCTATGGCTACACCTTC,CATSKGQGGYGYTF
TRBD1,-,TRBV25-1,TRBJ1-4,TGTGCCAGCAGTGAACCCGGGACAGGGAGCGAAAAACTGTTTTTT,CASSEPGTGSEKLFF
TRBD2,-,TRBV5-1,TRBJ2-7,TGCGCCAGCAGCTTGGCCATGACTAGCGGGACCTACGAGCAGTACTTC,CASSLAMTSGTYEQYF
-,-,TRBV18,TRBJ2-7,TGTGCCAGCTCAGCTTCAGCGCAGGACATCGAGCAGTACTTC,CASSASAQDIEQYF
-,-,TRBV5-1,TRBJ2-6,TGCGCCAGCAGCTTGGTCTCCGCTTGGGCATCTGGGGCCAACGTCCTGACTTTC,CASSLVSAWASGANVLTF
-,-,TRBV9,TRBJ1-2,TGTGCCAGCAGCGTCGCGATCGGGACATTCTATACCTATGGCTACACCTTC,CASSVAIGTFYTYGYTF
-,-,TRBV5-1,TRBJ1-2,TGCGCCAGCAGCTTGGTGGCAGGGTCGAAGGGCTACACCTTC,CASSLVAGSKGYTF
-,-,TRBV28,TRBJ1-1,TGTGCCAGCAGCCCCCACGAGAACACTGAAGCTTTCTTT,CASSPHENTEAFF
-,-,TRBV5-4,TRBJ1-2,TGTGCCAGCAGCCTGGGGGAAATCTATGGCTACACCTTC,CASSLGEIYGYTF
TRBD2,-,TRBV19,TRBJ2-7,TGTGCCAGTAGTATTTGGTCGGGAGGGCACGCGAACGCCTACGAGCAGTACTTC,CASSIWSGGHANAYEQYF
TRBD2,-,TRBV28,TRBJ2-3,TGTGCCAGCAGCGGACCCCCAAGCGGGAGAGGCACAGATACGCAGTATTTT,CASSGPPSGRGTDTQYF
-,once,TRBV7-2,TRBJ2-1,TGTGCCAGCAGTCCTCGACAAAGCTCCTACAATGAGCAGTTCTTC,CASSPRQSSYNEQFF
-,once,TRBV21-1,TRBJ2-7,TGTGCCAGCAGCAAAGGGGACCACGGGAAAATCCACGAGCAGTACTTC,CASSKGDHGKIHEQYF
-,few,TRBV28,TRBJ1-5,TGTGCCAGCAGTTCACAGCCTCAGCCGGTGCAGCATTTT,CASSSQPQPVQHF
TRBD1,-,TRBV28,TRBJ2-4,TGTGCCAGCAGGGGACAGGGACAGGGAAACATTCAGTACTTC,CASRGQGQGNIQYF
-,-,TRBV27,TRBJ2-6,TGTGCCAGCAGTGGACTCTCTGGGGCCAACGTCCTGACTTTC,CASSGLSGANVLTF
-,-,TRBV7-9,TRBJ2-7,TGTGCCAGCAGGGACGAGGGAGCTTCCTACGAGCAGTACTTC,CASRDEGASYEQYF
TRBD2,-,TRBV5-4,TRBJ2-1,TGTGCCAGCAGCTTCGGGGGAGGGAGTGGGTTCGTTGAGCAGTTCTTC,CASSFGGGSGFVEQFF
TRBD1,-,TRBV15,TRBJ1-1,TGTGCCACCAGCAGAGATCGACAGGGGGAGATGAACACTGAAGCTTTCTTT,CATSRDRQGEMNTEAFF
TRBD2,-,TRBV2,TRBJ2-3,TGTGCCAGCAGGGGGACTAGCGGGAGACCCACAGATACGCAGTATTTT,CASRGTSGRPTDTQYF
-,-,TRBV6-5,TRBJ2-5,TGTGCCAGCAGTTATCACCGTCAAGAGACCCAGTACTTC,CASSYHRQETQYF
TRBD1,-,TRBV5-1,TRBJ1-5,TGCGCCAGCAGCGAGGGACAGGGGGCAACCAATCAGCCCCAGCATTTT,CASSEGQGATNQPQHF
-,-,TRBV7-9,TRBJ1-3,TGTGCCAGCACCGCTCGGGGGACCCACTCTGGAAACACCATATATTTT,CASTARGTHSGNTIYF
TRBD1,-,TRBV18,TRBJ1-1,TGTGCCAGCTCACCACTTGTCGACAGGGGGACTGAAGCTTTCTTT,CASSPLVDRGTEAFF